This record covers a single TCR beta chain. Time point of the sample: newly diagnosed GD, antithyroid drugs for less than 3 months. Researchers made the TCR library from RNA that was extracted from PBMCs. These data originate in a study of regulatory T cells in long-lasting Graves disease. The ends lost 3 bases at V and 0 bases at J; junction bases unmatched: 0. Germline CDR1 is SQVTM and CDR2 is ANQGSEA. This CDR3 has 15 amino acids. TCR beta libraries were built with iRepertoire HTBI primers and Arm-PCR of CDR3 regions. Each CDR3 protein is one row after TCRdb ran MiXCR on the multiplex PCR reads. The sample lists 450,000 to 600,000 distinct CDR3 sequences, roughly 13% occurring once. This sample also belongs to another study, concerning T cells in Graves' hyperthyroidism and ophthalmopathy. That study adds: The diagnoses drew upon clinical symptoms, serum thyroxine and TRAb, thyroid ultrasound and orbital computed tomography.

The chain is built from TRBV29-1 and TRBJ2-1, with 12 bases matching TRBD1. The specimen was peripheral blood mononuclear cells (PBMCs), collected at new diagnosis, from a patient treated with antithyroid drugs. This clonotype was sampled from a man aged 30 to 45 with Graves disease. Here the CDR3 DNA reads TGCAGCGTTGAGGGACAGGGGGCCTCCTACAATGAGCAGTTCTTC. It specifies CSVEGQGASYNEQFF.